The 17 T cell receptor beta chains given below trace back to one sample, sequenced in a study of control samples from healthy donors and cancer patients. Sequencing used immunoSEQ multiplex PCR; TCRdb keeps in-frame clones, though not all of them. The data show about 120,000 clones, with 88% seen just once and 2% to 3% held by the top ten. Input material: blood. These receptors came from a woman in her seventies in good health.

The rearrangement joins TRBV2 to TRBJ2-5; D is perhaps TRBD1 or TRBD2 (6 bases each). The CDR3 is 15 amino acids. Trimming cost V 5 bases and J 1 base, with 14 bases left between them. CDR1 is SNHLY and CDR2 is FYNNEI in the germline V gene. CDR3 in DNA: TGTGCCAGCAGTACAGGGAGGCCCGCCCAAGAGACCCAGTACTTC. It encodes CASSTGRPAQETQYF. The variable domain in full, completed from reference TRBV2 and TRBJ2-5, reads EPEVTQTPSHQVTQMGQEVILRCVPISNHLYFYWYRQILGQKVEFLVSFYNNEISEKSEIFDDQFSVERPDGSNFTLKIRSTKLEDSAMYFCASSTGRPAQETQYFGPGTRLLVL.

The genes are TRBV7-2 and TRBJ1-1; 7 bases are shared with TRBD1. The V segment lost 5 bases and the J segment 0 bases; nucleotides outside the gene matches: 3. The germline V gene encodes CDR1 SGHTA and CDR2 FQGNSA. The CDR3 spans 14 residues. CDR3 sequence: CASSKGTVNTEAFF. The DNA of the CDR3 is TGTGCCAGCAGCAAAGGGACAGTGAACACTGAAGCTTTCTTT. Complete variable domain (other parts from reference TRBV7-2 and TRBJ1-1): GAGVSQSPSNKVTEKGKDVELRCDPISGHTALYWYRQSLGQGLEFLIYFQGNSAPDKSGLPSDRFSAERTGGSVSTLTIQRTQQEDSAVYLCASSKGTVNTEAFFGQGTRLTVV.

V is TRBV7-2 and J is TRBJ2-5, with 9 bases fitting TRBD2. The J segment lost 4 bases and the V segment lost 1 base, leaving 4 bases of the junction unmatched. CDR3 length: 15 amino acids. Germline CDR1 reads SGHTA; CDR2 reads FQGNSA. As DNA, the CDR3 is TGTGCCAGCAGCTTAGTTCTAGCGGGGTCAGAGACCCAGTACTTC. It specifies CASSLVLAGSETQYF. The whole variable domain, remainder taken from reference TRBV7-2 and TRBJ2-5, is GAGVSQSPSNKVTEKGKDVELRCDPISGHTALYWYRQSLGQGLEFLIYFQGNSAPDKSGLPSDRFSAERTGGSVSTLTIQRTQQEDSAVYLCASSLVLAGSETQYFGPGTRLLVL.

The chain joins TRBV5-4 to TRBJ2-3, with no clear D. CDR3 size: 14 residues. Germline V CDR1 and CDR2: SGHNT, YYREEE (reference sequence). V was cut by 0 bases and J by 7 bases, with 12 bases left in between. CDR3 sequence (DNA): TGTGCCAGCAGCTTGGAGGGTGTGGTAAATACGCAGTATTTT. Protein: CASSLEGVVNTQYF.

The CDR3 loop reads CASSSGPGSFVSGNTIYF. CDR3 sequence (DNA): TGTGCCAGCAGCTCCGGACCCGGGTCCTTTGTCTCTGGAAACACCATATATTTT. V is TRBV7-9 and J is TRBJ1-3; D is unresolved. The CDR3 has 18 residues. The V end lost 4 bases, the J end lost 0 bases, and 19 bases lay between the germline ends. From germline, CDR1 is SEHNR and CDR2 FQNEAQ (reference sequence).

This clone is a singleton in its sample. V usage is TRBV29-1 and J usage is TRBJ1-2; D possibly corresponds to TRBD1 (6 bases). Germline CDR1 reads SQVTM; CDR2 reads ANQGSEA. The CDR3 runs 12 residues. V was shortened by 6 bases and J by 0 bases, with 8 bases between the two germline ends. CDR3 sequence: CSVQGPNYGYTF. Written as DNA, the CDR3 is TGCAGCGTACAGGGTCCTAACTATGGCTACACCTTC.

The CDR3 is CASSEAEHNYEQYF. In nucleotides, the CDR3 is TGTGCCAGCAGTGAAGCGGAACACAACTACGAGCAGTACTTC. The chain recombines TRBV6-1 with TRBJ2-7; D unclear. Per germline, CDR1 MNHNS and CDR2 SASEGT. The CDR3 extends over 14 amino acids. Trimming removed 0 bases at V and 3 bases at J, with 9 bases between.

Comments on this clone: The junction and the germline gene differ at one end; a read error may be behind it. The same CDR3 can be traced to other DNA sequences in this sample. This chain links TRBV14 with TRBJ2-7; D remains unclear. Germline V gene sequence: CDR1 SGHDN, CDR2 FVKESK. The CDR3 is made up of 15 amino acids. The CDR3 loop is CASSQDPGSSYEQYF. The CDR3 coding sequence is TGTGCCAGCAGTCAAGATCCGGGCAGCTCCTACGAGCAGTACTTC.

The gene calls are TRBV3-1 (or the pseudogene TRBV3-2) and TRBJ1-4, with 9 bases identical to TRBD1. This CDR3 is 14 amino acids long. The V segment lost 8 bases and the J segment 6 bases; nucleotides outside the gene matches: 7. In germline, CDR1 is LGHDT, CDR2 YNNKEL (reference sequence). The CDR3 DNA reads as TGTGCCAGCTCCAACCGGGACAGGGATGAAAAACTGTTTTTT. Translation: CASSNRDRDEKLFF.

The V and J genes are TRBV19 and TRBJ1-5; 7 nucleotides line up with TRBD1. V gave up 9 bases and J gave up 1 base; unmatched junction bases: 9. The CDR3 spans 15 residues. Germline V gives CDR1 LNHDA, CDR2 SQIVND (reference sequence). The CDR3 region has the DNA TGTGCCAGCCGGGACAGAGCTCGAAGCAATCAGCCCCAGCATTTT. Translated: CASRDRARSNQPQHF.

The chain recombines TRBV4-3 with TRBJ2-7; tentatively, D is TRBD1 or TRBD2 (5 bases each). The CDR3 sequence is 15 residues long. Germline CDR1 LGHNA, CDR2 YSLEER. Deletions cut 0 bases from V and 4 bases from J, with 13 bases between. The CDR3 bases are TGCGCCAGCAGCCAAGATTTGGTAGGGACGTACGAGCAGTACTTC. This sequence encodes CASSQDLVGTYEQYF.

The CDR3 sequence: CASSFQTGLGNEQFF. The CDR3 bases are TGTGCCAGCAGCTTCCAGACAGGGTTGGGGAATGAGCAGTTCTTC. The chain links TRBV7-9 to TRBJ2-1; 7 bases fit TRBD1. From germline, CDR1 is SEHNR and CDR2 FQNEAQ (reference sequence). There are 15 residues in the CDR3. Germline trimming cut 3 bases from V and 7 bases from J; bases unmatched to any gene: 9. Full variable domain (remainder filled in from reference TRBV7-9 and TRBJ2-1): DTGVSQNPRHKITKRGQNVTFRCDPISEHNRLYWYRQTLGQGPEFLTYFQNEAQLEKSRLLSDRFSAERPKGSFSTLEIQRTEQGDSAMYLCASSFQTGLGNEQFFGPGTRLTVL.

The chain is built from TRBV6-2 or TRBV6-3 and TRBJ2-7, with no clear D. Per germline, CDR1 MNHEY and CDR2 SVGEGT. The CDR3 has 14 residues. V was trimmed by 2 bases and J by 6 bases, leaving 14 bases between them. This chain's CDR3 is CASSYPIIPGEQYF. The DNA of the CDR3 is TGTGCCAGCAGTTACCCTATCATACCGGGCGAGCAGTACTTC.

A few counts support this clone. The chain is built from TRBV4-2 and TRBJ1-1; the D is unclear. V lost 0 bases and J 4 bases, leaving 12 bases between the germline ends. The CDR3 has 15 amino acids. The germline gives CDR1 LGHNA, CDR2 YNFKEQ. CDR3 DNA: TGTGCCAGCAGCCAAGATTTTCTTGGCGGCACTGAAGCTTTCTTT. This gives the protein CASSQDFLGGTEAFF.

CDR3 protein: CASSFSGTDTQYF. For the CDR3, the DNA is TGCGCCAGCAGTTTCTCGGGGACAGATACGCAGTATTTT. The chain carries TRBV5-1 and TRBJ2-3; tentatively, D is TRBD2 (5 bases). The CDR3 covers 13 residues. Per germline, CDR1 SGHRS and CDR2 YFSETQ. The V gene lost 5 bases and the J gene lost 3 bases, with 10 bases spanning the gap.

This clone was seen once. V gene TRBV19 combines with J gene TRBJ1-5, with a weak D call TRBD1 (6 bases). CDR3 length: 14 amino acids. The V and J ends lost 7 bases and 0 bases respectively, with 10 bases between them. From germline, CDR1 is LNHDA and CDR2 SQIVND (reference sequence). In DNA, the CDR3 is TGTGCCAGTAAGCCAGGGGATAGCAATCAGCCCCAGCATTTT. This sequence encodes CASKPGDSNQPQHF.

V usage is TRBV5-1 and J usage is TRBJ2-3, with D maybe TRBD1 (5 bases). The length of the CDR3 is 13 residues. V lost 6 bases and J 1 base, leaving 9 bases between the germline ends. Per germline, CDR1 SGHRS and CDR2 YFSETQ. CDR3 in amino acids: CASTLGGTDTQYF. DNA for the CDR3: TGCGCCAGCACCTTAGGGGGCACAGATACGCAGTATTTT.